Reported below is one TCR beta chain. The antigen this receptor binds is unknown. It has no much larger one-base neighbor in the sample; base qualities were not kept. The data were obtained in a study of cytomegalovirus exposure and HLA in healthy donors (dated by TCRdb to about 2017). Context from the whole study: According to an earlier analysis of 587 of the donors, roughly 180 million T cells yielded 90 million to 140 million unique TCR beta sequences and about 280 Gb of sequence data. Roughly 300 gigabases of sequencing data and roughly 81 million unique TCR sequences made up an early release that covered under 750 HLA-typed donors. Of the 398 genotyped donors, 81% were placed in the genetic ancestry cluster associated with self-reported Caucasian donors. The study aimed to test whether cataloging public T cell receptors could reveal signatures of past pathogen exposure. The study used immunosequencing to profile the T cell repertoires of more than 650 subjects and linked those repertoires to cytomegalovirus serostatus. A separate validation cohort of more than 100 different subjects was used in addition to the approximately 700-subject first cohort. High-throughput TCR immunosequencing, statistical association of individual TCRs with disease status, and machine learning were combined to predict cytomegalovirus infection status. A later analysis re-examined previously published TCR beta repertoires from roughly 720 donors and added high-resolution HLA genotyping to investigate patterns of TCR occurrence. Rather than using new phenotypic data, the later analysis identified candidate immune exposures from TCR beta sequences and from how often those sequences occurred across donors. In an earlier analysis of 550 to 700 of the donors, high-throughput TCR beta sequencing was used to judge whether each TCR beta V gene segment behaved as functional or pseudogenic. Donor age, sex, ethnicity and CMV serostatus were compiled together with the repertoire data. A later genetic analysis used genome-wide SNP genotypes for about three fifths of the 666 donors, treating that subset as a discovery cohort. Every repertoire in the discovery cohort had been generated on one and the same sequencing platform. HLA typing covered class I and class II loci at four-digit resolution. Typing coverage differed by locus: A, B, C, DRB1 and DQB1 were typed in roughly 620-630 donors, DQA1 in about 500, DPA1 in approximately 600, and DPB1 in around 490. About five DR-DQ haplotypes were handled as single units for association and clustering because linkage in the cohort was strong. Among about 390 genotyped donors of the cohort, an average of 235,054 unique TCR beta nucleotide sequences were sequenced per donor, about a sixth of them non-productive.

From the germline V gene, CDR1 is SQVTM and CDR2 is ANQGSEA. Between the V and J ends, shortened by 3 bases and 2 bases respectively, the junction contains 14 bases. The CDR3 covers 14 residues, taking in both the cysteine and the phenylalanine. The kept DNA is CDR3 alone, 42 bases in frame from the first base. The cohort comprised 710 or so healthy bone marrow donors. Cohort members were all nominally healthy when sampled, although unrecorded immune exposures were likely present. The donor tested CMV seropositive, placing the donor among the approximately 290 seropositive members of the cohort. A peripheral blood sample was collected from each donor, and TCR beta sequencing was performed on peripheral blood mononuclear cells. Genomic DNA extraction from the blood cell samples was performed with the Qiagen DNeasy Blood Extraction Kit. The library was produced with the immunoSEQ multiplex PCR assay. A mixture of 60 forward primers for TCR Vbeta segments and 13 reverse primers for TCR Jbeta segments was used in the multiplex PCR. The CDR3 region of rearranged TCR beta genes was amplified from genomic DNA with a multiplex PCR assay. Amplified TCR beta libraries were sequenced as 87-base-pair reads on the Illumina HiSeq System. As for the original processing: A later analysis counted about 80 million unique TCR beta chains across the 666 repertoires, and about 10 million of these chains were shared by at least two donors. Raw reads were error-corrected and collapsed into unique sequences with a nearest-neighbor algorithm that merged closely related sequences to remove PCR and sequencing errors. CDR3 sequences were aligned to IMGT reference sequences to assign V, D and J gene segments. For a sequence to be retained, a match of at least six nucleotides to both a V gene segment and a J gene segment was required. A rearrangement counted as productive if the CDR3 had no stop codons and remained in frame with V and J, and every other rearrangement counted as non-productive. Following IMGT convention, CDR3 was defined as the stretch from the second conserved V-encoded cysteine up to the conserved J-encoded phenylalanine. The earlier analysis of fewer than 750 of the donors excluded sequences that lacked an unambiguous match to a single V gene segment. In an earlier analysis of approximately 590 of the donors, V segments were called functional above 56.7% productive rearrangements and were called segregating when the between-donor standard deviation exceeded 5%. A statistical classification framework was built for diagnosing cytomegalovirus status from the catalog of TCR beta chain sequences. A later analysis assigned V and J genes by comparing TCR nucleotide sequences with IMGT/GENE-DB human TR gene sequences. The TCRdist pipeline was used in a later analysis to assign CDR3 sequences and most-parsimonious VDJ recombination scenarios. A later analysis defined each TCR beta chain by its CDR3 amino acid sequence plus V-gene family, and excluded reads lacking a unique V-gene family. As a way to deal with suspected cross-contamination and a sequencing artifact, a later analysis dropped under 600 nucleotide sequences that were highly shared and had low generation probability. For each public chain, a later analysis derived a clonal expansion index from normalized ranks of inferred template counts within each repertoire. In a later analysis, generation probabilities were computed with a VDJ recombination model fitted to out-of-frame rearrangements, and the resulting probabilities were checked against IGoR. A later analysis scored TCR-TCR, TCR-HLA and TCR-CMV co-occurrence with hypergeometric tests, applying a repertoire-size bias correction to TCR pairs. To estimate false discovery rates, a later analysis permuted the HLA or CMV assignments 20 times. In a later analysis, co-occurring TCRs were grouped using DBSCAN, with TCRdist sequence similarity added in when clustering inside HLA-allele-positive subsets. Repertoires with fewer than 30,000 or more than 120,000 public chains, plus five repertoires with anomalous nucleotide sharing, were excluded from co-occurrence clustering. TCRdb retrieved this table from immuneACCESS and kept in-frame rearrangements only. Not all clones are present; in checked studies, unresolved V genes account for under half, and no reason is known for the remainder. V and J calls and clone size follow that table, whereas D and trimming were derived from the DNA. Present in this sample are 90,000 to 120,000 clones, approximately 77% of which were seen just once. The ten biggest clones cover 12% to 15% of the sample.

Paper-wide results and their limitations: The classifier was reported to diagnose cytomegalovirus status with high specificity and sensitivity in both the original and validation cohorts. The 87-base-pair reads could not distinguish some IMGT-functional V segments, including TRBV6-2 and TRBV6-3, so those segments were excluded. Roughly 17 rarely observed V segments, including chromosome 9 orphons, were excluded from the earlier analysis of several hundred of the donors because counts were too low. V-gene and J-gene trimming of TCR beta chains was associated with a missense DCLRE1C variant in a later genetic analysis, and the association was replicated in an independent cohort. A few of the identified cytomegalovirus-associated TCR beta chains were confirmed in vitro to be specific for cytomegalovirus antigens. Linkage disequilibrium might explain the correlated functional status among segregating V segments, but an unknown experimental factor could not be excluded. CMV serostatus was the only immune exposure information available for the cohort. A later analysis reported that several top co-occurrence clusters appeared linked to parvovirus B19, influenza, CMV and Epstein-Barr virus. In a later analysis, the rate of TCR association differed among HLA loci, with DRB1 alleles having the most associated TCRs and HLA-C alleles having the fewest. Because HLA typing was missing for some donors at each locus, association tests included only the typed subset. Presence/absence analyses assumed roughly uniform sequencing depth across donors, an assumption that may not hold. A further reported finding was that TCR beta sequences accurately predicted the HLA-A and HLA-B alleles for most subjects in the first cohort. This cohort had only TCR beta chains sequenced, and the lack of alpha or paired-chain data limited which features could be detected. The authors suggested that the approach could potentially be extended to other disease states and immunological phenotypes. In a later analysis, around 17,000 TCR beta sequences were associated with specific HLA alleles at a false discovery rate of 0.05. A group of highly shared sequence variants was considered likely to be a technical artifact of the sequencing pipeline. When HLA alleles, especially DR and DQ, strongly co-occurred, TCR associations were difficult to assign to individual alleles. Most TCR sequences were observed very rarely across donors, whereas some public TCRs were present in many individuals. According to a later analysis, most CMV-associated TCR beta chains appeared to be HLA-restricted, and the HLA associations seemed to be driven largely by CMV exposure. The study listed 164 TCR beta chains as associated with cytomegalovirus. Compared with the roughly 670-donor mean, donors in an Asian-associated ancestry cluster had fewer N-insertions in productive TCRs, according to a later genetic analysis. A later analysis found that HLA-associated TCR beta chains were more clonally expanded and had lower generation probabilities than equally common non-associated chains. In an earlier analysis of approximately 600 of the donors, most TCR beta V segments were observed in productive rearrangements about 90% or about 30% of the time, broadly matching IMGT annotations.

The sequenced sample consisted of PBMCs. The TCR sequence derives from a male donor in good health and CMV-seropositive. Here the chain combines TRBV29-1 and TRBJ2-7, with a weak D call of TRBD2 (5 bases match). The CDR3 protein: CSVEGSGTTYEQYF. The nucleotide sequence reads as follows: TGCAGCGTTGAGGGAAGCGGAACAACCTACGAGCAGTACTTC.